The 14 T cell receptor beta chains listed next were all sequenced from one sample in a study of blood T cell repertoires in COVID-19. Sequenced by immunoSEQ multiplex PCR; TCRdb stores in-frame clones only, minus some. The sample gives hundreds of thousands of clones, about 90% of which show up once; about 3.5% is in the top ten. Material for sequencing was PBMCs or T cells enriched from blood (not recorded which). These receptors were obtained from a woman in her 40s with acute COVID-19.

This chain connects TRBV5-1 to TRBJ2-1; a weak D match, TRBD1 (5 bases). In germline, CDR1 is SGHRS, CDR2 YFSETQ. V was clipped by 0 bases and J by 6 bases, with 13 bases between them. The CDR3 contains 15 residues. The CDR3 is CASSLGQGGLNEQFF. In DNA, the CDR3 is TGCGCCAGCAGCTTGGGGCAGGGTGGGCTCAATGAGCAGTTCTTC.

The genes are TRBV3-1 (or the pseudogene TRBV3-2) and TRBJ2-7, with TRBD2 matching 11 bases. The CDR3 sequence is 14 residues long. Germline CDR1 LGHDT, CDR2 YNNKEL (reference sequence). Trimming took 4 bases from V and 2 from J; bases not matched to a gene: 1. The CDR3 DNA is TGTGCCAGCAGCCTAGCGGGAGGGACCTACGAGCAGTACTTC. Encoded protein: CASSLAGGTYEQYF.

The chain has TRBV29-1 and TRBJ1-2; possible D gene TRBD1, 6 bases. Germline V gives CDR1 SQVTM, CDR2 ANQGSEA. The CDR3 covers 13 residues. Trimming cost V 7 bases and J 3 bases, with 15 bases left between them. The DNA for the CDR3 is TGCAGCGCCCTACAGGGAAAGGACTATGGCTACACCTTC. Protein: CSALQGKDYGYTF.

The V and J genes are TRBV7-3 and TRBJ2-2, with 7 bases identical to TRBD1. Trimming removed 5 bases from V and 1 base from J; junction bases left unmatched: 10. The CDR3 runs to 17 residues. In germline, CDR1 is SGHTA, CDR2 FQGTGA. The CDR3 DNA reads as TGTGCCAGCAGCAAAGCTCCCGGGACAGTGAACACCGGGGAGCTGTTTTTT. Translation gives CASSKAPGTVNTGELFF. Variable domain in full (rest from reference TRBV7-3 and TRBJ2-2): GAGVSQTPSNKVTEKGKYVELRCDPISGHTALYWYRQSLGQGPEFLIYFQGTGAADDSGLPNDRFFAVRPEGSVSTLKIQRTERGDSAVYLCASSKAPGTVNTGELFFGEGSRLTVL.

In its sample, this clone was seen once. The chain combines TRBV28 with TRBJ1-2, with TRBD1 matching 8 bases. Germline values: CDR1 MDHEN, CDR2 SYDVKM. V dropped 6 bases and J dropped 3; count of bases not matched to a gene: 6. The CDR3 contains 14 residues. The CDR3 DNA reads as TGTGCCAGCAGCCCACAGGGGGGTGACTATGGCTACACCTTC. Translation: CASSPQGGDYGYTF.

The V and J genes are TRBV5-4 and TRBJ1-4; D gene ambiguous. V dropped 4 bases and J dropped 4 bases, with 11 bases sitting between them. CDR3 length: 14 residues. Germline V gene data show CDR1 as SGHNT and CDR2 as YYREEE (reference sequence). In DNA, the CDR3 is TGTGCCAGCAGCCCTGGAGGGATTAATGAAAAACTGTTTTTT. It codes for CASSPGGINEKLFF. The whole variable domain, filled in from reference TRBV5-4 and TRBJ1-4, reads ETGVTQSPTHLIKTRGQQVTLRCSSQSGHNTVSWYQQALGQGPQFIFQYYREEENGRGNFPPRFSGLQFPNYSSELNVNALELDDSALYLCASSPGGINEKLFFGSGTQLSVL.

The rearrangement uses TRBV2 and TRBJ2-5; D is uncertain. Trimming stripped 7 bases from V and 2 bases from J, with 8 bases between. The CDR3 length is 12 residues. From germline, CDR1 is SNHLY and CDR2 FYNNEI. As DNA, the CDR3 is TGTGCCAGCACCCGAGTTCAAGAGACCCAGTACTTC. This encodes CASTRVQETQYF.

The V call is TRBV6-1, the J call TRBJ2-3; a possible D gene is TRBD2 (5 bases). Trimming took 0 bases from V and 3 from J, leaving 7 bases between them. This CDR3 spans 14 amino acids. The germline CDR1 and CDR2 sequences are MNHNS and SASEGT. The CDR3, as DNA: TGTGCCAGCAGTGAAGCTGGGAGTACAGATACGCAGTATTTT. It encodes CASSEAGSTDTQYF.

V usage is TRBV28 and J usage is TRBJ1-1; 7 bases line up with TRBD1. V dropped 5 bases and J dropped 6; count of bases not matched to a gene: 3. The germline V gene has CDR1 MDHEN and CDR2 SYDVKM. The CDR3 sequence is 12 residues long. The CDR3 is CASSKQGAEAFF. The DNA for the CDR3 is TGTGCCAGCAGTAAGCAGGGGGCTGAAGCTTTCTTT.

On this clone: The sample carries other DNA sequences with the same CDR3. This chain's CDR3 is CASSPGSSGNTIYF. DNA for the CDR3: TGCGCCAGCAGCCCCGGGAGCTCTGGAAACACCATATATTTT. The chain carries TRBV5-1 and TRBJ1-3; D is unresolved. Per the germline V gene, CDR1 is SGHRS and CDR2 is YFSETQ. Trimming pared 4 bases from V and 0 bases from J, leaving 8 bases between. The CDR3 length is 14 residues.

The chain couples TRBV6-6 to TRBJ2-3; D possibly corresponds to TRBD1 (6 bases). The CDR3 covers 17 residues. The ends were cut back, 5 bases at V and 4 bases at J, with 22 bases in the middle. Germline loops: CDR1 MNHNY, CDR2 SVGAGI (reference sequence). Here the CDR3 reads CASSQNRDTTLADTQYF. The DNA of the CDR3 is TGTGCCAGCAGTCAAAATAGGGACACCACTTTAGCAGATACGCAGTATTTT.

The chain carries TRBV5-6 and TRBJ2-2; 9 nucleotides align to TRBD2. V shed 2 bases, J shed 6 bases, and the junction held 8 bases outside the gene matches. CDR1 SGHDT and CDR2 YYEEEE come from the germline V gene. The CDR3 loop spans 16 amino acids. The CDR3 protein is CASSFDLSGRPGELFF. DNA for the CDR3: TGTGCCAGCAGCTTCGATCTGAGCGGGAGGCCCGGGGAGCTGTTTTTT.

This clone was detected only once. V usage is TRBV2 and J usage is TRBJ2-1; 7 nucleotides match TRBD2. The CDR3 sequence is 16 residues long. CDR1 and CDR2 (germline): SNHLY, FYNNEI. With 3 bases clipped from V and 4 bases from J, the junction kept 9 bases outside the gene matches. CDR3: CASSDGPASGYNEQFF. The CDR3 region has the DNA TGTGCCAGCAGTGATGGCCCGGCTAGCGGTTACAATGAGCAGTTCTTC.

CDR3 nucleotides: TGTGCCACCAGTGACCCTGGACAGAAAGCTTTCTTT. It specifies CATSDPGQKAFF. This chain joins TRBV24-1 and TRBJ1-1; D might be TRBD1 (6 bases). The V gene lost 4 bases and the J gene lost 9 bases, with 11 bases spanning the gap. Germline-derived CDR1 and CDR2 are KGHDR and SFDVKD. CDR3 length equals 12 residues.